These 2 T cell receptor beta chains were sequenced from one sample in a study of metastatic and nonmetastatic thyroid tumors. Thyroid surgery was preceded by no treatment in any patient. TCRdb re-called the PCR reads via MiXCR. The sample records around 20,000 clones, about a quarter being singletons. Specimen: blood. The receptors shown here come from a female donor with papillary thyroid cancer or a benign thyroid nodule (not recorded which). Some clones in this sample may be carry-over from other donors' samples.

This chain links TRBV6-1 with TRBJ1-5; D is possibly TRBD1 (5 bases). This CDR3 is built from 13 residues. CDR1 MNHNS and CDR2 SASEGT come from the germline V gene. Between the trimmed V and J ends, which lost 3 bases and 6 bases, there was a span of 9 bases. The CDR3 here is CASSEGETQPQHF. CDR3 coding DNA: TGTGCCAGCAGTGAGGGGGAGACTCAGCCCCAGCATTTT.

This clone qualifies as medium-sized. This sequence joins TRBV12-3 or TRBV12-4 and TRBJ2-3; either TRBD1 or TRBD2 may supply D (5 bases each). The CDR3 sequence is 15 residues long. V lost 1 base, J lost 0 bases, and 8 bases lay in between. The CDR3: CASSLGGVSTDTQYF. CDR3 coding DNA: TGTGCCAGCAGTTTAGGAGGGGTGAGCACAGATACGCAGTATTTT.